This T cell receptor (beta chain) was observed in a study of blood T cell repertoires in COVID-19. Germline V gene lookup returns CDR1 SGDLS and CDR2 YYNGEE. With V trimmed by 0 bases and J by 5 bases, 5 bases remained unmatched. There are 15 residues in the CDR3. Only in-frame clones appear in the TCRdb table, and some are missing; sequencing was by immunoSEQ multiplex PCR. This table holds over 100,000 clones, 86% found once. The J gene is TRBJ2-5, the V gene TRBV9; TRBD2 matches 9 bases. This sequence was found in a man aged 35 to 55 with acute or convalescent COVID-19. The sample comprised peripheral blood. As DNA, the CDR3 is TGTGCCAGCAGCGTAGTCGGAGCGGGAGGCGAGACCCAGTACTTC. Protein: CASSVVGAGGETQYF.